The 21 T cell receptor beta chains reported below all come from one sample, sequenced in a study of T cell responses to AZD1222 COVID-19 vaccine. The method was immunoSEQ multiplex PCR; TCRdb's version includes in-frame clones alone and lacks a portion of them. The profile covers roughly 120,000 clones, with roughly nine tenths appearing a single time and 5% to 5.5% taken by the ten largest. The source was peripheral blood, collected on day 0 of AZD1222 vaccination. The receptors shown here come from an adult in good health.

The CDR3 bases are TGCAGCGCCCTGCCGACAGATGCCTCTGGAAACACCATATATTTT. It is translated as CSALPTDASGNTIYF. The chain uses TRBV29-1 and TRBJ1-3, with TRBD1 as a possible D gene (5 bases). The CDR3 sequence is 15 residues long. Germline CDR1 reads SQVTM; CDR2 reads ANQGSEA. Trimming stripped 7 bases from V and 0 bases from J, with 16 bases between.

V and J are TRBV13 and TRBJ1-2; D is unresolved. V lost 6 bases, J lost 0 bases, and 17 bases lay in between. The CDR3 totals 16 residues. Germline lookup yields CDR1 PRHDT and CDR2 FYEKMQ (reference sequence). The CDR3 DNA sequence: TGTGCCAGCAGAAAAAAGGGTCAAGTTGCTAACTATGGCTACACCTTC. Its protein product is CASRKKGQVANYGYTF.

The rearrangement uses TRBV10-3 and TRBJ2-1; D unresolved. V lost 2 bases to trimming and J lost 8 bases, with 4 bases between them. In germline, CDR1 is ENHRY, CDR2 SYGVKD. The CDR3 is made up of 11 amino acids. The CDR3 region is CAISEVDEQFF. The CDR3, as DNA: TGTGCCATCAGTGAGGTGGATGAGCAGTTCTTC.

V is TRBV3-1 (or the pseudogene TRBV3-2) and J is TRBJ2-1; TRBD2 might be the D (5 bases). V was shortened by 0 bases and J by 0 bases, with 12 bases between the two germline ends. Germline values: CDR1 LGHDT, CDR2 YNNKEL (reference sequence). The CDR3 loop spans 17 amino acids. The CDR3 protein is CASSQDSAASSYNEQFF. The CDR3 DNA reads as TGTGCCAGCAGCCAAGATAGCGCCGCAAGCTCCTACAATGAGCAGTTCTTC.

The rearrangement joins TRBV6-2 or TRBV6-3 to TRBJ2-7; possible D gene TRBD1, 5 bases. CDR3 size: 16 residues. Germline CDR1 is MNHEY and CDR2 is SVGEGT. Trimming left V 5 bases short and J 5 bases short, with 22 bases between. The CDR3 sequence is CASSGLDKGFWDEQYF. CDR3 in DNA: TGTGCCAGCAGTGGTTTGGACAAGGGATTCTGGGACGAGCAGTACTTC.

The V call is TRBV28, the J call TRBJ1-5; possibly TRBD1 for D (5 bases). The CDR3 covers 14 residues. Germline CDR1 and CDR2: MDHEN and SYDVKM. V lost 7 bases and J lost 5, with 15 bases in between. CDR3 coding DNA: TGTGCCAGCACGACAGCTATCCGCTATCAGCCCCAGCATTTT. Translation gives CASTTAIRYQPQHF. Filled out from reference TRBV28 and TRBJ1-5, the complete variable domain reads DVKVTQSSRYLVKRTGEKVFLECVQDMDHENMFWYRQDPGLGLRLIYFSYDVKMKEKGDIPEGYSVSREKKERFSLILESASTNQTSMYLCASTTAIRYQPQHFGDGTRLSIL.

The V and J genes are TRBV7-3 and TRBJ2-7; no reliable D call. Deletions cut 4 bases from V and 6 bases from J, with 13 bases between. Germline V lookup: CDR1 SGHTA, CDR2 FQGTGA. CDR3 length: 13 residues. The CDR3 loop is CASSSIHLGEQYF. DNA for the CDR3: TGTGCCAGCAGCTCCATCCACTTGGGCGAGCAGTACTTC.

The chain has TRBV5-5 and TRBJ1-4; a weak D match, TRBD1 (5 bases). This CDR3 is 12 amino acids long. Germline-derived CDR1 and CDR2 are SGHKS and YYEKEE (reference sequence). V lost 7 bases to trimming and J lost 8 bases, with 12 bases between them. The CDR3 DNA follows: TGTGCCAGCGGGGGTCCGGAGGAAAAACTGTTTTTT. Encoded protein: CASGGPEEKLFF.

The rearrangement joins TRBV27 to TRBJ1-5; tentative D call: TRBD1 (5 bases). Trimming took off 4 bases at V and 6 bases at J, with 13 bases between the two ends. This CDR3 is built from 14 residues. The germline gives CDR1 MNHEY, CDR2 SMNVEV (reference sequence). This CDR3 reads CASSSRRGVQPQHF. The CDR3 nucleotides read TGTGCCAGCAGTTCCAGAAGAGGGGTTCAGCCCCAGCATTTT.

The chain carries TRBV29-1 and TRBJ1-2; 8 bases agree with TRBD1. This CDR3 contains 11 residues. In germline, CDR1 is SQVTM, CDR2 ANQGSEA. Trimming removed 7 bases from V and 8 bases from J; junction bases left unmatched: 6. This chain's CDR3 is CSADRGWGYTF. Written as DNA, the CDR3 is TGCAGCGCCGACAGGGGATGGGGCTACACCTTC.

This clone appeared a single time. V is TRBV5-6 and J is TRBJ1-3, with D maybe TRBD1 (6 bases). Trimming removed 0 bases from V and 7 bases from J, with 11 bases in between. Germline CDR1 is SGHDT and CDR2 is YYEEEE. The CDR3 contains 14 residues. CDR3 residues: CASSLGRGSNTIYF. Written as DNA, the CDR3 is TGTGCCAGCAGCTTGGGGAGGGGGTCGAACACCATATATTTT.

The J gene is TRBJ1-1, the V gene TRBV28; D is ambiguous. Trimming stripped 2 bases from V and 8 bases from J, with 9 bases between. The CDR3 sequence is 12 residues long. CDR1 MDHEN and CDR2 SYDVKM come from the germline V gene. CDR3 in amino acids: CASSLSGSEAFF. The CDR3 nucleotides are TGTGCCAGCAGTTTAAGTGGGAGCGAAGCTTTCTTT. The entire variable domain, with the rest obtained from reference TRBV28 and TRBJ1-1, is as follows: DVKVTQSSRYLVKRTGEKVFLECVQDMDHENMFWYRQDPGLGLRLIYFSYDVKMKEKGDIPEGYSVSREKKERFSLILESASTNQTSMYLCASSLSGSEAFFGQGTRLTVV.

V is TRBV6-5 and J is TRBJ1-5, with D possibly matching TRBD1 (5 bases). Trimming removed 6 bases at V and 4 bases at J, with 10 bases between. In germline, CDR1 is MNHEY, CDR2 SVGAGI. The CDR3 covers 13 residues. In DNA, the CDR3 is TGTGCCAGCAGATCGGGGGTAAATCAGCCCCAGCATTTT. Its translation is CASRSGVNQPQHF.

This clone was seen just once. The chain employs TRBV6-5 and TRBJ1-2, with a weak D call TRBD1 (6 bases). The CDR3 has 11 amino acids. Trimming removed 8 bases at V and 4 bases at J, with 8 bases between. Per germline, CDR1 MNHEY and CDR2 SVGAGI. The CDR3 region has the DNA TGTGCCAGCGGACAGTCCTATGGCTACACCTTC. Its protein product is CASGQSYGYTF.

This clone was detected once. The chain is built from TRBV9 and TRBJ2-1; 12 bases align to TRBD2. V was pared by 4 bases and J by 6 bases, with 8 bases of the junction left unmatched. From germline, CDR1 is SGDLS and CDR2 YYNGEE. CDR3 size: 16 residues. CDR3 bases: TGTGCCAGCAGCACGAGACTAGCGGGAGACCTCAATGAGCAGTTCTTC. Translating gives CASSTRLAGDLNEQFF.

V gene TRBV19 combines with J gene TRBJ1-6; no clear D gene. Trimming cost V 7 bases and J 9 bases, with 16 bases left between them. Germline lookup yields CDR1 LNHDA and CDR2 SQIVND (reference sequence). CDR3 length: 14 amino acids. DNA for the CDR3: TGTGCCAGTATCGGGCCAAATGAGGGTTCACCCCTCCACTTT. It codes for CASIGPNEGSPLHF. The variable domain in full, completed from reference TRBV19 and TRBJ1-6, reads DGGITQSPKYLFRKEGQNVTLSCEQNLNHDAMYWYRQDPGQGLRLIYYSQIVNDFQKGDIAEGYSVSREKKESFPLTVTSAQKNPTAFYLCASIGPNEGSPLHFGNGTRLTVT.

The CDR3 sequence is CASSESLRGNSPLHF. The DNA of the CDR3 is TGTGCCAGCAGTGAAAGCCTCAGGGGGAATTCACCCCTCCACTTT. The chain recombines TRBV6-1 with TRBJ1-6; TRBD1 matches 7 bases. Germline-derived CDR1 and CDR2 are MNHNS and SASEGT. CDR3 length: 15 amino acids. Germline trimming cut 2 bases from V and 7 bases from J; bases unmatched to any gene: 5.

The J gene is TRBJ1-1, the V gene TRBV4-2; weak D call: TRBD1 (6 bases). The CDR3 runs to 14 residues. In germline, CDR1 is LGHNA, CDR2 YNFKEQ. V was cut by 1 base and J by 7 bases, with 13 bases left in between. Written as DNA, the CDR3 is TGTGCCAGCAGCCAAGGGGGGCGGGGAATTGAAGCTTTCTTT. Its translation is CASSQGGRGIEAFF.

This CDR3 is CASSVHISANEQFF. CDR3 nucleotide sequence: TGCGCCAGCAGTGTGCACATAAGTGCGAATGAGCAGTTCTTC. The chain combines TRBV10-1 with TRBJ2-1; D unclear. Trimming cost V 4 bases and J 7 bases, with 14 bases left between them. Germline V gene data show CDR1 as WNHNN and CDR2 as SYGVQD (reference sequence). The CDR3 spans 14 residues.

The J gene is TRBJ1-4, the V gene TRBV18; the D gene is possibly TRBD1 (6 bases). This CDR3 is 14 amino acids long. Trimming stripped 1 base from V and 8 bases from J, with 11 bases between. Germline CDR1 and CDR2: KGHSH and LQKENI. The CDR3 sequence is CASSPRDTGEKLFF. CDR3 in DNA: TGTGCCAGCTCACCACGGGACACAGGGGAAAAACTGTTTTTT.

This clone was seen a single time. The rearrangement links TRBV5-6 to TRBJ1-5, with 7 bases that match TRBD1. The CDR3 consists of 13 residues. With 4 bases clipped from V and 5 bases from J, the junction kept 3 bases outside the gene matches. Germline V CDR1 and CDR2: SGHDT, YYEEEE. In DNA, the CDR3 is TGTGCCAGCAGCGACAGGGTCGATCAGCCCCAGCATTTT. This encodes CASSDRVDQPQHF.